This TCR beta chain was recovered during a study of T cells in Graves' hyperthyroidism and ophthalmopathy. The investigators amplified TCR beta CDR3 regions from RNA transcripts. Using the HTBI primer set, a first-round RT-PCR was run on the TCR CDR3. TCRdb itself ran the multiplex PCR reads through MiXCR, one entry per CDR3 protein. The sample includes about 400,000 distinct CDR3 sequences, approximately 15% of them seen just once. The sequence was collected from a woman aged 25 to 45 with Graves' hyperthyroidism. What was sequenced was blood.

The CDR3 region is CASSLSYRTGTGSKAFF. The CDR3 DNA reads as TGTGCCAGCAGTTTATCTTATCGGACCGGGACAGGGAGTAAAGCTTTCTTT. The chain couples TRBV12-3 or TRBV12-4 to TRBJ1-1, with 9 positions matching TRBD1. The CDR3 totals 17 residues. Trimming at V came to 2 bases and at J to 9 bases, leaving 16 bases not matched to a gene.